The 3 T cell receptor beta chains below were found in one sample sequenced in a study of T cell responses to AZD1222 COVID-19 vaccine. Measured with immunoSEQ multiplex PCR; TCRdb has only the in-frame clones, and not every one. The sample carries about 140,000 clones, 85% to 95% recorded once. This specimen was peripheral blood, taken on day 0 of AZD1222 vaccination. The receptors were gathered from an adult in good health.

On this clone: Just one base apart from a much larger clone, this may be a read error. V gene TRBV2 combines with J gene TRBJ2-2, with TRBD1 identical over 7 bases. The CDR3 runs to 14 residues. V dropped 5 bases and J dropped 1; count of bases not matched to a gene: 1. Per germline, CDR1 SNHLY and CDR2 FYNNEI. Written as DNA, the CDR3 is TGTGCCAGCAGTTGGGACAGGAACACCGGGGAGCTGTTTTTT. Amino acid sequence: CASSWDRNTGELFF. Full variable domain (missing parts from reference TRBV2 and TRBJ2-2): EPEVTQTPSHQVTQMGQEVILRCVPISNHLYFYWYRQILGQKVEFLVSFYNNEISEKSEIFDDQFSVERPDGSNFTLKIRSTKLEDSAMYFCASSWDRNTGELFFGEGSRLTVL.

V and J are TRBV5-1 and TRBJ1-6; unclear D gene. Germline V gene lookup returns CDR1 SGHRS and CDR2 YFSETQ. V gave up 1 base and J gave up 10 bases, with 12 bases separating them. The CDR3 length is 14 residues. The CDR3 region has the DNA TGCGCCAGCAGCTTGATGGGGTCGGAGTCACCCCTCCACTTT. Protein product: CASSLMGSESPLHF. The entire variable domain, with the rest obtained from reference TRBV5-1 and TRBJ1-6, is as follows: KAGVTQTPRYLIKTRGQQVTLSCSPISGHRSVSWYQQTPGQGLQFLFEYFSETQRNKGNFPGRFSGRQFSNSRSEMNVSTLELGDSALYLCASSLMGSESPLHFGNGTRLTVT.

The chain couples TRBV19 to TRBJ1-5, with D perhaps TRBD1 (6 bases). This CDR3 has 13 residues. V lost 4 bases, J lost 7 bases, and 11 bases lay in between. Germline CDR1 LNHDA, CDR2 SQIVND (reference sequence). CDR3 loop: CASSTGDYQPQHF. The CDR3 DNA reads as TGTGCCAGTAGTACAGGGGATTACCAGCCCCAGCATTTT. Full variable domain (missing parts from reference TRBV19 and TRBJ1-5): DGGITQSPKYLFRKEGQNVTLSCEQNLNHDAMYWYRQDPGQGLRLIYYSQIVNDFQKGDIAEGYSVSREKKESFPLTVTSAQKNPTAFYLCASSTGDYQPQHFGDGTRLSIL.